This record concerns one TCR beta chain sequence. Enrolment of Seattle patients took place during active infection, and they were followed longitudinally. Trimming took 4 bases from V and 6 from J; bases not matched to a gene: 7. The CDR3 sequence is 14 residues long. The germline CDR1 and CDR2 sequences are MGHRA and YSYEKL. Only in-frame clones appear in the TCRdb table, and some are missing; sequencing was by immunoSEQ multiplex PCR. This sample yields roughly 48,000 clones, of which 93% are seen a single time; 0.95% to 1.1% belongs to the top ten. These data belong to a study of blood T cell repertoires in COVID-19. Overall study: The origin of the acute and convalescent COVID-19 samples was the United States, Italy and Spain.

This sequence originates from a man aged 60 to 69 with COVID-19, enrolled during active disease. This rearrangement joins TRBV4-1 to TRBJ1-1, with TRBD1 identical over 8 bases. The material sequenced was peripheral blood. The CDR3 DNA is TGCGCCAGCAGCCCAGCCTACAGGGGGGCTGAAGCTTTCTTT. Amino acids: CASSPAYRGAEAFF.